This TCR beta chain appears in the sequencing data of a study of brain T cells in children with intractable seizures (dated by TCRdb to the early 2020s). Turning to the overall study: A NanoString immunology panel was first used to screen resected brain tissue from about 53 pediatric epilepsy surgery cases for immune gene transcripts. About 70% of the 12 selected surgery cases also had pre-surgery blood sequenced, which left four cases with brain tissue only.

The germline V gene specifies SQVTM as CDR1 and ANQGSEA as CDR2. The CDR3 numbers 12 residues from cysteine through phenylalanine. Just the 36-base CDR3 DNA is kept, in frame starting at base 1. Between the V and J ends, shortened by 1 base and 2 bases respectively, the junction contains 6 bases. Of note for this clone: Which antigen it targets is not known. No much larger clonotype is one base removed from it; base qualities were not supplied.

The time point label for this specimen denotes: blood from clinic visit 5 months post-surgery; TSC patient then seizure free. The surgery cases that showed the highest brain T cell transcript signatures were chosen for TCR beta chain sequencing of brain tissue, and of blood when it was available. Before surgery, the patients had been given at least one anti-epileptic drug. TCR-sequenced patients were children with drug-resistant epilepsy due to tuberous sclerosis complex, focal cortical dysplasia, Rasmussen encephalitis or hemimegalencephaly. Bulk genomic DNA was isolated from unsorted brain tissue and whole blood using the Monarch genomic DNA purification kit. The immunoSEQ assay was applied to genomic DNA to generate the TCR beta chain sequences. Per the authors' processing: Any CDR3 sequence that did not begin with the conserved framework cysteine at position 104 was removed by hand. To get clonality, the normalized Shannon's Diversity Index was subtracted from one, giving values from 0 (maximal diversity) to 1 (oligoclonal). Chi-squared comparison-of-proportions tests were used to check whether the frequency of the same CDR3 differed between samples, for example brain versus blood. Public clonotypes were identified by searching immuneACCESS, and similarity to known antiviral clonotypes was assessed with the VDJdb browser. TCRdb's version of the immuneACCESS table is confined to in-frame rearrangements and falls short of the full clone set. An unresolved V gene accounts for under half of the shortfall where checked; the remainder is of unknown origin. The DNA was the basis for D and trimming; V, J and clone size are from that table. This sample lists about 350,000 clones; about 93% were detected once. Together, the top ten hold 5.5% to 6% of the sample.

The study at large found these results: Because sequencing depth was different between pre-surgery and post-surgery blood, clones absent from the pre-surgery sample may reflect undersampling. The patients' HCMV serostatus was not known, and viral specificity was inferred solely from CDR3 sequence similarity.

The rearrangement joined TRBV29-1 to TRBJ2-7, with the D call perhaps TRBD1 or TRBD2, each one matching 5 bases. This sample comprised peripheral blood, obtained around 5 months after surgery. This clonotype was obtained from a boy under two years old with tuberous sclerosis and intractable seizures. The DNA is as follows: TGCAGCGTTGAAGGGGGGACCTACGAGCAGTACTTC. Translated, it gives CSVEGGTYEQYF.